This T cell receptor beta chain was documented in a study of blood T cell repertoires in COVID-19. Enrollees, about 18 to 100 years old, lived in approximately 25 US areas. Self-reported history from a screening survey and questionnaire set each donor's cohort. CDR1 is SGHTA and CDR2 is FQGNSA in the germline V gene. CDR3 length equals 16 residues. After removal of 3 bases from V and 8 bases from J, the junction contained 8 bases not matched to a gene. Clones were sequenced by immunoSEQ multiplex PCR, and TCRdb holds only the in-frame ones, with some missing. There are fewer than 200,000 clones in the sample; approximately 86% occur only once, and about a sixth lies in the top ten.

The material sequenced was PBMCs or T cells enriched from blood (not recorded which). This TCR derives from a man in his 60s who had recovered from COVID-19. The chain employs TRBV7-2 and TRBJ1-4, with 11 bases that match TRBD1. In DNA form, the CDR3 reads TGTGCCAGCAGCTTCCCTACCGGGACAGGGGGGGAAAAACTGTTTTTT. As protein: CASSFPTGTGGEKLFF.